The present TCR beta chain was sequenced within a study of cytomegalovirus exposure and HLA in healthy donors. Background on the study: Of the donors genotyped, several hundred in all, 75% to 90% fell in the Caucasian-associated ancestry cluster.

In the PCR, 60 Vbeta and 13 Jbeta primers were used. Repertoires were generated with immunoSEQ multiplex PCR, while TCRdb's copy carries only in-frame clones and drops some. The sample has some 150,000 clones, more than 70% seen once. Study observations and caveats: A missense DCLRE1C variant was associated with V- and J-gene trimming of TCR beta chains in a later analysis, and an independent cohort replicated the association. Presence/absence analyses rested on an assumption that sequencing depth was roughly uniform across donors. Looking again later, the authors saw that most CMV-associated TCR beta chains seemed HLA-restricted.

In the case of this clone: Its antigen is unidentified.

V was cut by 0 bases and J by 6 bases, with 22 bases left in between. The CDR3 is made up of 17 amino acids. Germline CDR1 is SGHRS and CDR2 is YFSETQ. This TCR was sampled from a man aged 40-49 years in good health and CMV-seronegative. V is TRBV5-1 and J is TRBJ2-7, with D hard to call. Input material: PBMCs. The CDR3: CASSLDPRQSLTAEQYF. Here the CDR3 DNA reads TGCGCCAGCAGCTTGGATCCCAGACAATCCCTGACCGCCGAGCAGTACTTC.